These 8 T cell receptor beta chains came from one sample sequenced in a study of T cells in Graves' hyperthyroidism and ophthalmopathy. RNA transcripts gave rise to amplified TCR beta CDR3 regions. HTBI primers were the set used in a first-round RT-PCR of the TCR CDR3. MiXCR, applied by TCRdb to the multiplex PCR reads, yields one record per CDR3 protein. The table records some 440,000 distinct CDR3 sequences, 15% to 19% of them present only once. Material: blood. The receptors stem from a young woman with Graves' hyperthyroidism.

At least ten counts were recorded for this clonotype. This chain joins TRBV18 and TRBJ1-1; 8 bases are a match to TRBD1. The germline CDR1 and CDR2 sequences are KGHSH and LQKENI. The CDR3 has 17 residues. With V trimmed by 3 bases and J by 0 bases, 9 bases remained unmatched. The CDR3 spells CASSPQGARGMNTEAFF. CDR3 in DNA: TGTGCCAGCTCACCTCAGGGGGCGCGGGGAATGAACACTGAAGCTTTCTTT.

This clonotype was detected ten times or more. A read error may account for a junction end that differs from germline. The chain combines TRBV2 with TRBJ1-2, with D perhaps matching TRBD1 (5 bases). CDR1 is SNHLY and CDR2 is FYNNEI in the germline V gene. CDR3 size: 15 residues. The CDR3 spells CASNENSGTPGGYTF. Written as DNA, the CDR3 is TGTGCCAGCAATGAAAATTCCGGGACTCCCGGCGGCTACACCTTC.

The chain combines TRBV30 with TRBJ1-6; no definite D call. The germline V gene encodes CDR1 GTSNPN and CDR2 SVGIG (reference sequence). Trimming took off 2 bases at V and 8 bases at J, with 19 bases between the two ends. The CDR3 covers 16 residues. CDR3 DNA: TGTGCCTGGAGTACACCTCGGGGAGGCGGGGATTCACCCCTCCACTTT. Encoded protein: CAWSTPRGGGDSPLHF.

The chain combines TRBV13 with TRBJ1-2; D gene unclear. The V and J ends lost 3 bases and 5 bases respectively, with 10 bases between them. This CDR3 comprises 13 residues. Per germline, CDR1 PRHDT and CDR2 FYEKMQ (reference sequence). CDR3 in amino acids: CASSFYKGYGYTF. The CDR3 DNA sequence: TGTGCCAGCAGCTTTTATAAGGGTTATGGCTACACCTTC.

The table lists this clonotype with many counts. The chain carries TRBV20-1 and TRBJ1-2; 8 positions match TRBD1. The trim removed 5 bases at V and 8 bases at J, leaving 13 bases unmatched. This CDR3 region has 14 residues. Germline values: CDR1 DFQATT, CDR2 SNEGSKA (reference sequence). CDR3 nucleotide sequence: TGCAGTGCTCCACCCCCGGACAGGGATATCGGCTACACCTTC. Translated: CSAPPPDRDIGYTF.

This sequence joins TRBV11-3 and TRBJ2-1; maybe TRBD2 (5 bases). The V gene's germline CDR1 is SGHNT and CDR2 YENEEA. CDR3 length: 14 residues. Trimming took 5 bases from V and 8 from J, leaving 16 bases between them. The CDR3 DNA follows: TGTGCCAGCAGCCCAAAATCTAGCTTGCATGAGCAGTTCTTC. Translation: CASSPKSSLHEQFF.

This clonotype has a count of ten or more. The chain joins TRBV12-3 or TRBV12-4 to TRBJ2-3, with a tentative D call TRBD2 (7 bases). This CDR3 has 16 residues. Trimming pared 3 bases from V and 6 bases from J, leaving 19 bases between. The CDR3 bases are TGTGCCAGCAGTTTCAGTGGCGGGGGCCCCGGGGATACGCAGTATTTT. Amino acid sequence: CASSFSGGGPGDTQYF.

In its sample, this clonotype was seen many times. V is TRBV7-3 and J is TRBJ2-7; 8 bases agree with TRBD2. CDR1 is SGHTA and CDR2 is FQGTGA in the germline V gene. V lost 5 bases to trimming and J lost 2 bases; unmatched junction nucleotides: 11. The CDR3 has 16 amino acids. The CDR3: CASSPSAGGQTYEQYF. CDR3 bases: TGTGCCAGCAGCCCGTCCGCGGGAGGTCAGACCTACGAGCAGTACTTC.